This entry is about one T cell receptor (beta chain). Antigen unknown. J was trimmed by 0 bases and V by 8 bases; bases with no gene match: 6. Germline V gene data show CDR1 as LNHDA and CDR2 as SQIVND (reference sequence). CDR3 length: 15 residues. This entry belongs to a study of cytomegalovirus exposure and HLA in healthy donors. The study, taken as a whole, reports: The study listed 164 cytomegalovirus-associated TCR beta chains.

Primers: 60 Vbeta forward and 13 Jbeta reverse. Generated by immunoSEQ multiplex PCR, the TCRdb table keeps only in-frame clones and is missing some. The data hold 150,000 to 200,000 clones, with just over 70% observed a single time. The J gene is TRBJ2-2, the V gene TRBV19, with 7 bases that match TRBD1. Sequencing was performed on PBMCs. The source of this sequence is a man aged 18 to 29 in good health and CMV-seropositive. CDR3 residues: CASWPGTANTGELFF. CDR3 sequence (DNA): TGTGCCAGTTGGCCCGGGACAGCGAACACCGGGGAGCTGTTTTTT.